This TCR beta chain was captured by sequencing in a study of read filtering for tumor transcriptome and immune sequencing. Study overall: Mean patient age was approximately 66 years, range about 47 to 85; 17 to 20 male, about 15 female.

Findings of the study overall: Compared with RNA-seq, IR-seq gave much higher clonotype depth and reliability.

V lost 3 bases, J lost 4 bases, and 33 bases lay in between. Germline values: CDR1 MGHDK, CDR2 SYGVNS. The CDR3 covers 21 residues. With respect to this clonotype: The antigen remains undetermined.

This library used around 400 ng RNA and molecular barcoded adaptors spanning alpha/delta and beta/gamma chains. TCRdb re-derived calls from the reads in MiXCR, one entry per CDR3 protein. Counted here are 75,000 to 90,000 distinct CDR3 sequences, around an eighth occurring once; the ten biggest clones make up about 15%. The specimen sequenced was a population of CD138-negative cells sorted from bone marrow. The chain joins TRBV25-1 to TRBJ1-1; no firm D call. The clonotype was recovered from a donor at least 40 years old with multiple myeloma. This CDR3 is CASSDINSILGTISAGTEAFF. As DNA, the CDR3 is TGTGCCAGCAGTGACATCAATTCCATACTAGGAACTATTTCTGCGGGCACTGAAGCTTTCTTT.